A single sample gave rise to the 2 T cell receptor beta chains below, sequenced in a study of T cells after yellow fever vaccination. TCRdb used MiXCR to reprocess the 5' RACE reads, holding one entry per CDR3 protein. The repertoire holds approximately 260,000 distinct CDR3 sequences, with 13% as singletons. The source material was CD4+ T cells sorted from PBMCs, sampled 45 days after the yellow fever booster vaccination. These receptor sequences come from a man aged 30 to 45 who received the YFV17D yellow fever vaccine.

This rearrangement joins TRBV5-1 to TRBJ2-3, with a possible D match to TRBD2 (6 bases). CDR1 and CDR2 (germline): SGHRS, YFSETQ. Trimming stripped 4 bases from V and 4 bases from J, with 16 bases between. The CDR3 has 15 residues. The CDR3: CASSLSGNRADTQYF. The CDR3 nucleotides read TGCGCCAGCAGCCTTAGCGGAAATAGGGCAGATACGCAGTATTTT.

Only a few counts were recorded for this clonotype. The V and J genes are TRBV29-1 and TRBJ2-2, with TRBD2 as a possible D gene (5 bases). V was clipped by 4 bases and J by 1 base, with 13 bases between them. The CDR3 runs 15 residues. The germline gives CDR1 SQVTM, CDR2 ANQGSEA. As DNA, the CDR3 is TGCAGCGTTGGGAGTCACGGGAAGAACACCGGGGAGCTGTTTTTT. The encoded protein is CSVGSHGKNTGELFF.